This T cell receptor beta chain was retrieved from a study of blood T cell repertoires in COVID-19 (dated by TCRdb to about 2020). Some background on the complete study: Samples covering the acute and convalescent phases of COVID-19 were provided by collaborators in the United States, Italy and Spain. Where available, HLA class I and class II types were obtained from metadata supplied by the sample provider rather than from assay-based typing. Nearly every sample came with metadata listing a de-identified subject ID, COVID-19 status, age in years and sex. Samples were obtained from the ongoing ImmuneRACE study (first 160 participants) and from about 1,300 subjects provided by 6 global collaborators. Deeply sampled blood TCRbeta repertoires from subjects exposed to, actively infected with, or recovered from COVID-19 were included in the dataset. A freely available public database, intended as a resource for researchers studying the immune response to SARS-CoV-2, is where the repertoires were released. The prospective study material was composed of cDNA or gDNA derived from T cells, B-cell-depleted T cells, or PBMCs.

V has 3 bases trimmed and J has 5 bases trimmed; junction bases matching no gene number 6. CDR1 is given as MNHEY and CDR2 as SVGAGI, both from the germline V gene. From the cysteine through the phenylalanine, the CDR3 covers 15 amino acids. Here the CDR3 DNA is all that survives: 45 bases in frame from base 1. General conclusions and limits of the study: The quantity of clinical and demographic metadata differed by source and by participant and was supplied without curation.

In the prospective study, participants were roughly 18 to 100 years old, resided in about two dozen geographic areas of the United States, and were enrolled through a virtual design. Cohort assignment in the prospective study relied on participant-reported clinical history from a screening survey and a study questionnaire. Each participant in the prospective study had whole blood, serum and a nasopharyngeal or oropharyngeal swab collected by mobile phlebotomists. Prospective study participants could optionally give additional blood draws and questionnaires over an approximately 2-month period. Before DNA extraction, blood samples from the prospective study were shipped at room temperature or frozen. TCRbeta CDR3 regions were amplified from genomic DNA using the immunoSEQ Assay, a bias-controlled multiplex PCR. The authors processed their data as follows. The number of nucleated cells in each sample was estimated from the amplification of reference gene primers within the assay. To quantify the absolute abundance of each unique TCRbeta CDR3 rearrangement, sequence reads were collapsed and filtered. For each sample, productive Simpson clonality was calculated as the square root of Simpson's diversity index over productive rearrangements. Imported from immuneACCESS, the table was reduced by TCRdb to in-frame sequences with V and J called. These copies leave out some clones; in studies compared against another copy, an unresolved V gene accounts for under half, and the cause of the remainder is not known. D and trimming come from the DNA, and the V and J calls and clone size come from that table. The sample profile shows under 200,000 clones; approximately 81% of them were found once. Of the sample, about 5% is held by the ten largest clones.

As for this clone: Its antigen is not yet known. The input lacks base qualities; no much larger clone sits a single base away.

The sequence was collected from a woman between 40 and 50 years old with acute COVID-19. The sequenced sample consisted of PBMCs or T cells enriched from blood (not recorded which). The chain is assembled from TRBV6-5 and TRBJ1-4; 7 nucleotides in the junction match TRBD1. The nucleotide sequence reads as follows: TGTGCCAGCAGTTATCTCGGGACAGACAATGAAAAACTGTTTTTT. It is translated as CASSYLGTDNEKLFF.